This T cell receptor (beta chain) was observed in a study of graft-versus-host responses after intestinal transplantation. Study-wide context: In this cohort, recipients had multivisceral, liver-intestinal, or isolated intestinal transplants. The recipients all started with anti-thymocyte globulin induction and then took tacrolimus and steroids for 2 to 4 years.

Using immunoSEQ multiplex PCR, the repertoire was profiled, and TCRdb retains in-frame clones only, with some absent. The sample yields about 86,000 clones, roughly 91% seen once. This CDR3 has 16 amino acids. The trim removed 0 bases at V and 4 bases at J, leaving 4 bases unmatched. Germline CDR1 and CDR2: MNHEY and SVGAGI. This clone was observed a handful of times. Antigen unknown. Source: unstimulated CD8+ T cells sorted from spleen or lymph node cells, taken before intestinal transplant. This rearrangement joins TRBV6-5 to TRBJ2-2, with TRBD1 matching 8 bases. The TCR sequence derives from a human donor who received an intestinal transplant. CDR3 in amino acids: CASSYSTGVGTGELFF. The CDR3 nucleotides are TGTGCCAGCAGTTACTCGACAGGGGTCGGCACCGGGGAGCTGTTTTTT.